This T cell receptor beta chain was recovered during a study of T cells after yellow fever vaccination (dated 2019 in TCRdb). Describing the broader study: The SMART-Seq v4 Ultra Low Input RNA kit was used to prepare libraries from fractions with low cell numbers. To track T-cell clones before and after primary and booster YFV17D yellow fever vaccination, bulk TCR alpha and beta repertoires were sequenced longitudinally. Two healthy male donors made up the cohort, one aged 18 to 29 years and the other aged 30 to 39 years. Blood was drawn at multiple timepoints before and after primary and secondary immunization, with bulk PBMC replicates and cell subsets isolated. General conclusions and limits of the study: A small share of clonotypes was detected in both CD4 and CD8 compartments, with the overlap likely arising from convergent recombination. The secondary T-cell response was weaker than the primary response but faster, peaking on day 5 instead of day 15. Most clones expanded after primary vaccination (around 97% of CD4 and 88% of CD8) were re-detected after the booster, suggesting that broad memory maintenance occurred. FACS-sorted repertoires could contain abundant contaminating clonotypes from the bulk population, so computational filtering was required. The study included only a couple of donors, which limits how far the findings can be generalized.

The CDR3 covers 16 residues, taking in both the cysteine and the phenylalanine. Only the CDR3 DNA is retained, 48 bases long and in frame from the first base. CDR1 and CDR2 are read off the germline V gene (reference sequence) as LGHDT and YNNKEL. Taken with the paper, the label for treatment or condition translates to: live attenuated yellow fever vaccine strain. A standard Ficoll-Paque protocol was used to isolate PBMCs from peripheral blood. Dynabeads CD4 and CD8 positive selection kits were used to isolate CD4 and CD8 T-cell fractions. RNA was extracted with TriZol from bulk PBMCs, CD4 and CD8 fractions, and dextramer-positive and dextramer-negative fractions. TCR cDNA was synthesized by 5'RACE template switching, through which a universal primer site and unique molecular identifiers were introduced. Priming for cDNA synthesis came from both the TCR alpha and TCR beta constant segments. Two PCR steps were used to amplify libraries, with sample barcodes and sequencing adapters being added in the second step. Libraries were sequenced on Illumina HiSeq 2500 (2x100 bp) or NovaSeq (2x150 bp). In the authors' own workflow: Reads were demultiplexed and collapsed into UMI consensus sequences with MIGEC, and V(D)J alignment was performed with MiXCR. Vaccine-responding clonotypes were defined with edgeR using replicate PBMC samples, requiring FDR below 0.01 and a log2 fold change above 5 up to day 15. Each bulk clonotype received a CD4 or CD8 identity based on whether the sequenced CD4 or CD8 repertoire contained that clonotype at higher abundance. In-frame beta chains were kept once TCRdb had trimmed the public reads at Q25 with fastp and called clones with MiXCR. For every CDR3 protein sequence, its rows merge into one entry that carries the most common genes and DNA. The V and J calls come from TCRdb's annotation, not from the publication. Present in this sample are 25,000 to 35,000 distinct CDR3 sequences, approximately 4.7% of which were seen just once. The ten largest clonotypes hold approximately 45% of the sample.

This clonotype came up a few times. The target of this receptor is not known. The junction differs from germline at one of its ends, possibly a read error. This chain joins TRBV3-1 to TRBJ2-2; 11 junctional bases match TRBD2. This material consisted of CD8+ T cells sorted from PBMCs, taken 5 days after the yellow fever booster vaccination. The origin of this receptor is a man aged 25-40 years who received the YFV17D yellow fever vaccine. The sequenced DNA: TGTGCCTGCAGCACGACTAGCGGGGAGGGAGCCGGGGAGCTGTTTTTT. This codes for CACSTTSGEGAGELFF.